This T cell receptor beta chain was captured in a study of cytomegalovirus exposure and HLA in healthy donors. About the research overall: As released early, the data held 70 million to 95 million unique TCRs from HLA-typed donors.

Healthy people donating bone marrow made up the donors. Concerning this clone itself: Its antigen remains unknown.

Germline CDR1 SEHNR, CDR2 FQNEAQ (reference sequence). The CDR3 totals 14 residues. Trimming took off 2 bases at V and 5 bases at J, with 11 bases between the two ends. General study findings and limits: It was approximately 170 TCR beta chains that were listed as cytomegalovirus-associated.

PCR used 60 Vbeta primers and 13 Jbeta primers. The repertoire was sequenced with immunoSEQ multiplex PCR; TCRdb's copy has only in-frame clones and lacks some. The table shows 150,000 or so clones, with 80% to 90% occurring only once. The clonotype comes from a woman younger than 30 in good health and CMV-seronegative. The V gene is TRBV7-9, the J gene TRBJ2-3; D not resolved. Source material: PBMCs. The CDR3: CASSLLVFGDTQYF. CDR3 nucleotide sequence: TGTGCCAGCAGCTTATTAGTTTTCGGAGATACGCAGTATTTT. The whole variable domain, filled in from reference TRBV7-9 and TRBJ2-3, reads DTGVSQNPRHKITKRGQNVTFRCDPISEHNRLYWYRQTLGQGPEFLTYFQNEAQLEKSRLLSDRFSAERPKGSFSTLEIQRTEQGDSAMYLCASSLLVFGDTQYFGPGTRLTVL.